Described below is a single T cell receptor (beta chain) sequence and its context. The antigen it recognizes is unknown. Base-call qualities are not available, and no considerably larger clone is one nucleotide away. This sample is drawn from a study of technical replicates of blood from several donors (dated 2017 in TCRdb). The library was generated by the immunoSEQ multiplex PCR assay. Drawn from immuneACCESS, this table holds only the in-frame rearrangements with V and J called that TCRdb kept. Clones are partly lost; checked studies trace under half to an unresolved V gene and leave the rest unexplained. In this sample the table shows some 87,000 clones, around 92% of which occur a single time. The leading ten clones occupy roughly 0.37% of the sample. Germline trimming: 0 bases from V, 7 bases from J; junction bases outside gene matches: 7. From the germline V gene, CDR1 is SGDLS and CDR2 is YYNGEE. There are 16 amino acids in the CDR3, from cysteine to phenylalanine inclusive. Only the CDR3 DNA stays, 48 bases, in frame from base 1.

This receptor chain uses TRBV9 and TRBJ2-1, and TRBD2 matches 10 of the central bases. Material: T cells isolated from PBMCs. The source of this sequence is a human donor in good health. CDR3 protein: CASSVEWLAGENEQFF. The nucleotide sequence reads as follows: TGTGCCAGCAGCGTAGAGTGGCTAGCGGGAGAAAATGAGCAGTTCTTC.